Listed below are T cell receptor beta chains from one sample, sequenced in a study of OX40 agonist ivuxolimab in advanced cancers. Assay used: immunoSEQ multiplex PCR; TCRdb lists only in-frame clones, some missing. The table includes about 49,000 clones, 79% detected once. The sample in question was CD4+ or CD8+ T cells sorted from blood, obtained in a trial of the OX40 agonist ivuxolimab. The receptors were gathered from an adult with an advanced solid tumor such as melanoma, head and neck, liver or kidney cancer. CDR3s include the opening cysteine and the closing phenylalanine or tryptophan. The D gene is left open where the match is weak. Clone size is shown for a subset of rows, as once, few, many or a class of expanded clone.

clone size,J gene,V gene,D gene,CDR3 DNA,CDR3 protein
.,TRBJ2-3,TRBV5-1,.,TGCGCCAGCAGCCCGAGGTCGCAGCCTGCAGATACGCAGTATTTT,CASSPRSQPADTQYF
.,TRBJ2-1,TRBV4-2,.,TGTGCCAGCAGCCGGTCCGGGACCAACTACAATGAGCAGTTCTTC,CASSRSGTNYNEQFF
.,TRBJ2-2,TRBV5-1,TRBD1,TGCGCCAGCAGCTTGATTGGACAGGGGACCGGGGAGCTGTTTTTT,CASSLIGQGTGELFF
few,TRBJ1-5,TRBV30,.,TGTGCCTTATCACAGGCGTCTAGCAATCAGCCCCAGCATTTT,CALSQASSNQPQHF
.,TRBJ2-3,TRBV5-4,.,TGTGCCAGCAGCTTTGGGCAGGGCACAGATACGCAGTATTTT,CASSFGQGTDTQYF
.,TRBJ1-5,TRBV5-5,.,TGTGCCAGCAGCTTGGAAGGGCATCAGCCCCAGCATTTT,CASSLEGHQPQHF
.,TRBJ1-2,TRBV5-6,.,TGTGCCAGCTTACTGGGGGGCGATGGCTACACCTTC,CASLLGGDGYTF
.,TRBJ1-2,TRBV6-5,.,TGTGCCAGCAGTCCGGACGGCTATGGCTACACCTTC,CASSPDGYGYTF
once,TRBJ1-3,TRBV18,.,TGTGCCAGCTCACCACAGGGTTCTGGAAACACCATATATTTT,CASSPQGSGNTIYF
.,TRBJ2-7,TRBV11-2,.,TGTGCCAGCAGCTTAGCGGCGGGCTTCGCCTTCTACGAGCAGTACTTC,CASSLAAGFAFYEQYF
.,TRBJ2-6,TRBV5-6,.,TGTGCCAGCAGCTTACCCGGGACCTCGATCTCTGGGGCCAACGTCCTGACTTTC,CASSLPGTSISGANVLTF
once,TRBJ2-7,TRBV2,TRBD2,TGTGCCAGCAGGGGGACTAGCGGGGGTCTAAACGAGCAGTACTTC,CASRGTSGGLNEQYF
.,TRBJ2-5,TRBV9,TRBD2,TGTGCCAGCAGCGCAAGGGCAGCGGGGCAAGAGACCCAGTACTTC,CASSARAAGQETQYF
once,TRBJ2-3,TRBV9,TRBD2,TGTGCCAGCAGCGACCGCTCACCGGGACTAGCGGGAGGAGGAGGCACAGATACGCAGTATTTT,CASSDRSPGLAGGGGTDTQYF
once,TRBJ1-5,TRBV7-2,.,TGTGCCAGCAGCTTACAGCAGGGTAGCAATCAGCCCCAGCATTTT,CASSLQQGSNQPQHF
once,TRBJ1-4,TRBV7-8,.,TGTGCCAGCAGCTTGTCGTCTATTAATGAAAAACTGTTTTTT,CASSLSSINEKLFF
.,TRBJ2-3,TRBV6-6,TRBD1,TGTGCCAGCAGGCCCTCTCTTGGACAGGGGACAGATACGCAGTATTTT,CASRPSLGQGTDTQYF
few,TRBJ2-1,TRBV28,TRBD2,TGTGCCAGCATTAGCGGGAGCACTAATGAGCAGTTCTTC,CASISGSTNEQFF
.,TRBJ1-3,TRBV5-1,.,TGCGCCAGCAGCTTGGGGTCCGGCGTAACTGGAAACACCATATATTTT,CASSLGSGVTGNTIYF
.,TRBJ1-6,TRBV28,TRBD1,TGTGCCAGCAGTTCCGGGACAGGAGATTCACCCCTCCACTTT,CASSSGTGDSPLHF
.,TRBJ2-5,TRBV15,TRBD2,TGTGCCACCAGCAGTGGCTTGGCGGGAGGGCCGAGGGAGACCCAGTACTTC,CATSSGLAGGPRETQYF
.,TRBJ2-7,TRBV4-1,.,TGCGCCAGCAGCTCTAGCGCCGCCACCTACGAGCAGTACTTC,CASSSSAATYEQYF
.,TRBJ1-1,TRBV6-5,.,TGTGCCAGCAGTTACTCTCAACTGACGAACACTGAAGCTTTCTTT,CASSYSQLTNTEAFF
.,TRBJ1-2,TRBV27,.,TGTGCCAGCAGTTTACGAGGGAGTGGCTACACCTTC,CASSLRGSGYTF
few,TRBJ1-5,TRBV2,.,TGTGCCAGCAGTGAATTACGCAACAATCAGCCCCAGCATTTT,CASSELRNNQPQHF
.,TRBJ2-1,TRBV18,TRBD1,TGTGCCAGCTCCCTAGAGACAGGGGCTATCAATGAGCAGTTCTTC,CASSLETGAINEQFF
once,TRBJ2-5,TRBV5-1,.,TGCGCCAGCAGCTTGGCCTCCCAGCCAGAGACCCAGTACTTC,CASSLASQPETQYF
.,TRBJ1-2,TRBV7-9,.,TGTGCCAGCAGGAGGTGGGCGGAGGGGTTTAACTATGGCTACACCTTC,CASRRWAEGFNYGYTF
.,TRBJ2-2,TRBV11-3,TRBD1,TGTGCCAGCAGCCCCCGACAGGGGGCCGGGGAGCTGTTTTTT,CASSPRQGAGELFF
.,TRBJ1-1,TRBV5-1,TRBD1,TGCGCCAGCAGCCCAGGGACAGCCACTGAAGCTTTCTTT,CASSPGTATEAFF
few,TRBJ1-1,TRBV7-9,.,TGTGCCAGCAGCTTACAGGGTGGAAAGACTGAAGCTTTCTTT,CASSLQGGKTEAFF
.,TRBJ1-2,TRBV12-5,.,TGTGCTAGTGGTCTGCGCCTAACAGATAACCCTGCTGGCGGCTACACCTTC,CASGLRLTDNPAGGYTF
few,TRBJ1-2,TRBV6-1,.,TGTGCCAGCAGACTCGACGGGAGTCGGTATGGCTACACCTTC,CASRLDGSRYGYTF
.,TRBJ2-1,TRBV4-2,TRBD2,TGTGCCAGCAGCCAACTTTCTAGCGGGGGCTCTTACAATGAGCAGTTCTTC,CASSQLSSGGSYNEQFF
few,TRBJ1-5,TRBV4-1,.,TGCGCCAGCAGCCAAGATGGGGGGATAGGCAATCAGCCCCAGCATTTT,CASSQDGGIGNQPQHF
.,TRBJ2-1,TRBV2,TRBD2,TGTGCCAGCAGTGAAGGTAGCGGGAGGGTCACTGAGCAGTTCTTC,CASSEGSGRVTEQFF
.,TRBJ2-1,TRBV11-2,TRBD2,TGTGCCAGCAGCTTAGAGGCTAGCGGGGGTTCCTACAATGAGCAGTTCTTC,CASSLEASGGSYNEQFF
.,TRBJ2-3,TRBV6-1,.,TGTGCCAGCAGCCTGGTTACGGATACGCAGTATTTT,CASSLVTDTQYF
.,TRBJ1-2,TRBV6-6,TRBD1,TGTGCCAGCAGTACTACGACAGGGAATGGCTACACCTTC,CASSTTTGNGYTF
.,TRBJ2-3,TRBV7-3,.,TGTGCCAGCAGCCGTGACAGTAGCACAGATACGCAGTATTTT,CASSRDSSTDTQYF
.,TRBJ1-2,TRBV6-6,TRBD1,TGTGCCAGCAGTTACTCGGGACAGTTGTATGGCTACACCTTC,CASSYSGQLYGYTF